The 11 T cell receptor beta chains listed next were all sequenced from one sample in a study of shared clonotypes between healthy human individuals. Clones were read by immunoSEQ multiplex PCR, and TCRdb kept only the in-frame ones, dropping some. The table lists more than 2 million clones, 95% of them singletons. The material sequenced was naive CD4+ T cells sorted from blood. Documented subset: CD45RA+ positively selected. These receptors originate from a man between 18 and 29 years old in good health.

The genes are TRBV4-1 and TRBJ2-2, with D hard to call. Germline assignment: CDR1 MGHRA and CDR2 YSYEKL. Trimming removed 1 base at V and 3 bases at J, with 3 bases between. This CDR3 has 13 residues. CDR3 bases: TGCGCCAGCAGCCAAGTCTACACCGGGGAGCTGTTTTTT. Translated: CASSQVYTGELFF.

This clone was found many times. Other DNA sequences within the sample encode an identical CDR3. V gene TRBV18 combines with J gene TRBJ2-7, with D unclear. Looked up from germline, CDR1 is KGHSH and CDR2 is LQKENI. The CDR3 has 14 residues. V dropped 0 bases and J dropped 1 base, with 7 bases sitting between them. For the CDR3, the DNA is TGTGCCAGCTCACCACCACTGGCTTCCTACGAGCAGTACTTC. It encodes CASSPPLASYEQYF.

V gene TRBV7-2 combines with J gene TRBJ2-5; 13 bases match TRBD2. The CDR3 spans 16 residues. Unmatched junction bases numbered 9, after V lost 6 bases and J lost 5 bases. Germline values: CDR1 SGHTA, CDR2 FQGNSA. In nucleotides, the CDR3 is TGTGCCAGCAGTTACGGACTAGCGGGAGTGGCGGAGACCCAGTACTTC. Translation gives CASSYGLAGVAETQYF.

Remarks on this clone: In the same sample, other DNA sequences code for this CDR3. Here the CDR3 DNA reads TGTGCCAGCAGTGGGACCCTAGCCAAAAACATTCAGTACTTC. Encoded protein: CASSGTLAKNIQYF. The rearrangement joins TRBV7-9 to TRBJ2-4; D is tentatively TRBD1 or TRBD2 (5 bases each). Germline assignment: CDR1 SEHNR and CDR2 FQNEAQ (reference sequence). This CDR3 region has 14 residues. Trimming removed 6 bases at V and 0 bases at J, with 9 bases between. Combining the CDR3 with reference TRBV7-9 and TRBJ2-4 gives the whole variable domain DTGVSQNPRHKITKRGQNVTFRCDPISEHNRLYWYRQTLGQGPEFLTYFQNEAQLEKSRLLSDRFSAERPKGSFSTLEIQRTEQGDSAMYLCASSGTLAKNIQYFGAGTRLSVL.

Concerning this clone itself: A much bigger clone sits one base away, suggesting this may be a read error. Other DNA sequences of this sample code for an identical CDR3. The V call is TRBV2, the J call TRBJ2-5; 13 bases match TRBD2. Germline V gene sequence: CDR1 SNHLY, CDR2 FYNNEI. V trimming: 6 bases; J trimming: 1 base; junction bases outside the gene matches: 2. The CDR3 has 15 amino acids. CDR3 protein: CASSRLAGGQETQYF. The CDR3 DNA reads as TGTGCCAGCAGCAGACTAGCGGGGGGCCAAGAGACCCAGTACTTC.

The chain links TRBV11-2 to TRBJ2-3; D is undetermined. CDR1 and CDR2 (germline): SGHAT, FQNNGV. The length of the CDR3 is 15 residues. V was cut by 5 bases and J by 1 base, with 13 bases left in between. Here the CDR3 reads CASSAPGTRTDTQYF. The CDR3 DNA follows: TGTGCCAGCAGCGCGCCAGGAACCCGCACAGATACGCAGTATTTT. Complete variable domain (other parts from reference TRBV11-2 and TRBJ2-3): EAGVAQSPRYKIIEKRQSVAFWCNPISGHATLYWYQQILGQGPKLLIQFQNNGVVDDSQLPKDRFSAERLKGVDSTLKIQPAKLEDSAVYLCASSAPGTRTDTQYFGPGTRLTVL.

The J gene is TRBJ2-7, the V gene TRBV7-9; 9 positions match TRBD2. V trimming: 2 bases; J trimming: 2 bases; junction bases outside the gene matches: 7. CDR1 is SEHNR and CDR2 is FQNEAQ in the germline V gene (reference sequence). The CDR3 spans 16 residues. The CDR3 DNA reads TGTGCCAGCAGCTTAACGAGACTAGCGGCCCCCTACGAGCAGTACTTC. Translated: CASSLTRLAAPYEQYF.

Note on this clone: This sample also contains other DNA sequences that code for the same CDR3. This rearrangement joins TRBV7-9 to TRBJ1-1, with 8 bases identical to TRBD1. Germline lookup yields CDR1 SEHNR and CDR2 FQNEAQ (reference sequence). Trimming removed 5 bases from V and 0 bases from J; junction bases left unmatched: 5. The CDR3 consists of 15 residues. The CDR3 DNA sequence: TGTGCCAGCAGCCCGGGGACAGGACTGAACACTGAAGCTTTCTTT. Amino acid sequence: CASSPGTGLNTEAFF.

The chain links TRBV6-6 to TRBJ1-5; 12 positions match TRBD1. The CDR3 consists of 15 residues. V gave up 3 bases and J gave up 11 bases; unmatched junction bases: 8. CDR1 is MNHNY and CDR2 is SVGAGI in the germline V gene (reference sequence). This CDR3 reads CASSYRDRGPFTQHF. DNA of the CDR3: TGTGCCAGCAGTTATCGGGACAGGGGGCCCTTTACCCAGCATTTT.

The genes are TRBV2 and TRBJ2-7; 9 bases agree with TRBD1. Per the germline V gene, CDR1 is SNHLY and CDR2 is FYNNEI. This CDR3 has 15 residues. J gave up 1 base and V 5 bases, and 6 bases lay outside the gene matches. CDR3 coding DNA: TGTGCCAGCAGTCCCGGGGGACAGGGTTCCTACGAGCAGTACTTC. It translates to CASSPGGQGSYEQYF.

V is TRBV19 and J is TRBJ2-1; 8 bases match TRBD1. This CDR3 has 15 residues. V trimming: 4 bases; J trimming: 7 bases; junction bases outside the gene matches: 9. Per the germline V gene, CDR1 is LNHDA and CDR2 is SQIVND (reference sequence). The CDR3 protein is CASSTDRAWKNEQFF. The CDR3, as DNA: TGTGCCAGTAGTACGGACAGGGCATGGAAAAATGAGCAGTTCTTC.